This TCR beta chain was identified during a study of T cells in Graves' hyperthyroidism and ophthalmopathy. Study-level points and caveats: Prediction of ophthalmopathy progression came a median roughly 7.1 months pre-onset.

Graves' hyperthyroidism without ophthalmopathy progression within 18 months was termed stable. In patients aged 18 to 65, hyperthyroidism was newly diagnosed, with duration under 2 months. The germline CDR1 and CDR2 sequences are LNHDA and SQIVND (reference sequence). This CDR3 has 17 residues. Researchers amplified the TCR beta CDR3 regions from RNA transcripts. First-round RT-PCR targeting the TCR CDR3 was performed with the HTBI primer set. TCRdb reprocessed the multiplex PCR reads via MiXCR and lists one record per CDR3 protein. The profile shows about 520,000 distinct CDR3 sequences, less than 25% of them singletons. With respect to this clonotype: Its cognate antigen is unknown. Compared with germline, one end of the junction differs, possibly owing to a read error.

The specimen was blood. The rearrangement uses TRBV19 and TRBJ1-1; 10 bases line up with TRBD1. This sequence originates from a man aged 18 to 29 with Graves' hyperthyroidism. This chain's CDR3 is CARDRGTTRVSNTDAFF. The CDR3 nucleotides read TGTGCCAGGGACAGGGGGACCACCCGCGTATCGAACACTGACGCTTTCTTT.